What follows are 23 T cell receptor beta chains derived from one specimen sequenced in a study of cytotoxic CD8 clonotypes in ibrutinib-treated CLL. Assay used: immunoSEQ multiplex PCR; TCRdb lists only in-frame clones, some missing. The sample shows about 17,000 clones, about 61% of them seen only once. The specimen was PBMCs, collected after 12 months of ibrutinib treatment. Receptors originate from a human donor with chronic lymphocytic leukemia.

This clone was found a few times. This chain uses TRBV19 with TRBJ2-4; D possibly corresponds to TRBD2 (6 bases). V dropped 3 bases and J dropped 0 bases, with 9 bases sitting between them. In germline, CDR1 is LNHDA, CDR2 SQIVND (reference sequence). The length of the CDR3 is 15 residues. CDR3 nucleotide sequence: TGTGCCAGTAGTATGGAGGGGATAGCCAAAAACATTCAGTACTTC. Protein product: CASSMEGIAKNIQYF. Together with reference TRBV19 and TRBJ2-4, the CDR3 gives the full variable domain: DGGITQSPKYLFRKEGQNVTLSCEQNLNHDAMYWYRQDPGQGLRLIYYSQIVNDFQKGDIAEGYSVSREKKESFPLTVTSAQKNPTAFYLCASSMEGIAKNIQYFGAGTRLSVL.

V usage is TRBV7-8 and J usage is TRBJ2-3; TRBD1 agrees at 9 bases. The CDR3 length is 14 residues. V gave up 5 bases and J gave up 4 bases; unmatched junction bases: 4. Germline lookup yields CDR1 SGHVS and CDR2 FQNEAQ. CDR3 amino acids: CASSHRGLSDTQYF. The CDR3 region has the DNA TGTGCCAGCAGCCACAGGGGGCTGTCAGATACGCAGTATTTT.

The genes are TRBV4-1 and TRBJ1-4, with 7 positions matching TRBD1. The CDR3 has 17 residues. V was clipped by 4 bases and J by 1 base; unmatched bases: 9. Germline-derived CDR1 and CDR2 are MGHRA and YSYEKL. CDR3 loop: CASSPQTGFGTNEKLFF. In DNA form, the CDR3 reads TGCGCCAGCAGCCCCCAGACAGGGTTTGGAACTAATGAAAAACTGTTTTTT.

Within the sample, this clone is medium-sized. The chain recombines TRBV4-2 with TRBJ2-6, with D possibly TRBD2 on 6 matching bases. The V end lost 1 base, the J end lost 0 bases, and 10 bases lay between the germline ends. CDR3 size: 17 residues. CDR1 LGHNA and CDR2 YNFKEQ come from the germline V gene. The CDR3 here is CASSQGNSGSGANVLTF. The CDR3 nucleotides read TGTGCCAGCAGCCAAGGTAATAGCGGCTCTGGGGCCAACGTCCTGACTTTC.

This clone was counted only a few times. The chain combines TRBV2 with TRBJ2-7, with no clear D. The CDR3 runs to 14 residues. Germline V gene sequence: CDR1 SNHLY, CDR2 FYNNEI. Trimming cost V 0 bases and J 0 bases, with 6 bases left between them. CDR3 in amino acids: CASSEARSSYEQYF. The DNA for the CDR3 is TGTGCCAGCAGTGAAGCTAGGAGCTCCTACGAGCAGTACTTC.

A few counts support this clone. This chain uses TRBV5-1 with TRBJ2-2; D possibly corresponds to TRBD1 (6 bases). Germline lookup yields CDR1 SGHRS and CDR2 YFSETQ. V dropped 5 bases and J dropped 0 bases, with 11 bases sitting between them. The CDR3 consists of 15 residues. CDR3 sequence reads: CASRTGHSNTGELFF. The DNA of the CDR3 is TGCGCCAGCAGGACGGGACACTCGAACACCGGGGAGCTGTTTTTT.

The V gene is TRBV7-9, the J gene TRBJ2-3; TRBD2 matches 14 bases. V trimming: 5 bases; J trimming: 4 bases; junction bases outside the gene matches: 5. The CDR3 has 16 amino acids. Germline assignment: CDR1 SEHNR and CDR2 FQNEAQ (reference sequence). The CDR3 sequence is CASSLGLAGAPDTQYF. CDR3 DNA: TGTGCCAGCAGCCTGGGACTAGCGGGAGCCCCAGATACGCAGTATTTT. Full variable domain (remainder filled in from reference TRBV7-9 and TRBJ2-3): DTGVSQNPRHKITKRGQNVTFRCDPISEHNRLYWYRQTLGQGPEFLTYFQNEAQLEKSRLLSDRFSAERPKGSFSTLEIQRTEQGDSAMYLCASSLGLAGAPDTQYFGPGTRLTVL.

The chain links TRBV19 to TRBJ2-3; D is unresolved. The germline gives CDR1 LNHDA, CDR2 SQIVND (reference sequence). CDR3 length equals 13 residues. V lost 6 bases and J 4 bases, leaving 11 bases between the germline ends. This chain's CDR3 is CASSELAADTQYF. The CDR3 nucleotides read TGTGCCAGTAGCGAATTAGCCGCAGATACGCAGTATTTT. The full variable domain, rest sourced from reference TRBV19 and TRBJ2-3, is DGGITQSPKYLFRKEGQNVTLSCEQNLNHDAMYWYRQDPGQGLRLIYYSQIVNDFQKGDIAEGYSVSREKKESFPLTVTSAQKNPTAFYLCASSELAADTQYFGPGTRLTVL.

V usage is TRBV28 and J usage is TRBJ2-2, with TRBD2 matching over 13 bases. V was clipped by 4 bases and J by 0 bases; unmatched bases: 5. This CDR3 comprises 18 residues. From germline, CDR1 is MDHEN and CDR2 SYDVKM. CDR3 in amino acids: CASSSWTSGSSNTGELFF. CDR3 sequence (DNA): TGTGCCAGCAGTTCCTGGACTAGCGGGAGTTCGAACACCGGGGAGCTGTTTTTT.

The V and J genes are TRBV19 and TRBJ2-7; 9 nucleotides match TRBD2. The CDR3 extends over 15 amino acids. Germline assignment: CDR1 LNHDA and CDR2 SQIVND (reference sequence). With V trimmed by 6 bases and J by 0 bases, 6 bases remained unmatched. Here the CDR3 reads CASSQLAGPSYEQYF. The DNA for the CDR3 is TGTGCCAGTAGCCAACTAGCGGGCCCCTCCTACGAGCAGTACTTC.

V and J are TRBV6-5 and TRBJ2-6; D gene ambiguous. There are 16 residues in the CDR3. V was clipped by 0 bases and J by 0 bases, with 6 bases between them. Germline V gene data show CDR1 as MNHEY and CDR2 as SVGAGI. This CDR3 is CASSYSWGSGANVLTF. DNA for the CDR3: TGTGCCAGCAGTTACTCTTGGGGCTCTGGGGCCAACGTCCTGACTTTC.

The chain uses TRBV28 and TRBJ2-1; D unresolved. The CDR3 is 13 residues long. Germline-derived CDR1 and CDR2 are MDHEN and SYDVKM. Trimming cost V 3 bases and J 8 bases, with 11 bases left between them. Here the CDR3 DNA reads TGTGCCAGCAGTTTCACAAACGTCGATGAGCAGTTCTTC. Protein sequence: CASSFTNVDEQFF.

The chain links TRBV7-6 to TRBJ2-1; 10 nucleotides agree with TRBD2. J lost 8 bases, V lost 3 bases, and 7 bases had no gene match. This CDR3 is 15 amino acids long. Germline V lookup: CDR1 SGHVS, CDR2 FNYEAQ. The DNA of the CDR3 is TGTGCCAGCAGCTTTACTAGCGGGACCGGGGATGAGCAGTTCTTC. Protein sequence: CASSFTSGTGDEQFF.

The rearrangement uses TRBV10-3 and TRBJ1-3; no definite D call. V gave up 5 bases and J gave up 4 bases, with 21 bases separating them. Germline V gene data show CDR1 as ENHRY and CDR2 as SYGVKD. This CDR3 has 17 residues. The CDR3 bases are TGTGCCATCAGTCGCACCTCAGGATACACGAGAGGAAACACCATATATTTT. Amino acid sequence: CAISRTSGYTRGNTIYF.

The rearrangement links TRBV7-9 to TRBJ1-5, with 7 bases identical to TRBD1. This CDR3 region has 15 residues. Losses at the gene ends were 1 base for V and 6 bases for J; bases not matched to a gene: 6. The germline V gene encodes CDR1 SEHNR and CDR2 FQNEAQ (reference sequence). CDR3: CASSLGTAGGQPQHF. DNA for the CDR3: TGTGCCAGCAGCTTAGGTACGGCAGGGGGTCAGCCCCAGCATTTT. Full variable domain (remainder filled in from reference TRBV7-9 and TRBJ1-5): DTGVSQNPRHKITKRGQNVTFRCDPISEHNRLYWYRQTLGQGPEFLTYFQNEAQLEKSRLLSDRFSAERPKGSFSTLEIQRTEQGDSAMYLCASSLGTAGGQPQHFGDGTRLSIL.

The CDR3 sequence is CASSQSSGGMETQYF. In DNA, the CDR3 is TGTGCCAGCAGTCAATCCTCGGGAGGTATGGAGACCCAGTACTTC. V gene TRBV28 combines with J gene TRBJ2-5; TRBD2 matches at 7 bases. The V gene's germline CDR1 is MDHEN and CDR2 SYDVKM. The J segment lost 5 bases and the V segment lost 5 bases, leaving 11 bases of the junction unmatched. The CDR3 sequence is 15 residues long. The full variable domain, completed using reference TRBV28 and TRBJ2-5, is DVKVTQSSRYLVKRTGEKVFLECVQDMDHENMFWYRQDPGLGLRLIYFSYDVKMKEKGDIPEGYSVSREKKERFSLILESASTNQTSMYLCASSQSSGGMETQYFGPGTRLLVL.

V is TRBV9 and J is TRBJ2-1; 10 bases are a match to TRBD1. The trim removed 4 bases at V and 8 bases at J, leaving 9 bases unmatched. The CDR3 is made up of 15 amino acids. The germline CDR1 and CDR2 sequences are SGDLS and YYNGEE. The CDR3 is CASSTRTGTGDEQFF. CDR3 in DNA: TGTGCCAGCAGCACCCGGACCGGGACAGGGGATGAGCAGTTCTTC.

This clone turned up a few times. V gene TRBV9 combines with J gene TRBJ2-5, with 9 positions matching TRBD1. The V and J ends lost 3 bases and 4 bases, in that order; junction bases with no gene match: 1. Germline CDR1 SGDLS, CDR2 YYNGEE. This CDR3 is built from 13 residues. The CDR3 region is CASSADRGETQYF. For the CDR3, the DNA is TGTGCCAGCAGCGCGGACAGGGGAGAGACCCAGTACTTC.

The J gene is TRBJ2-5, the V gene TRBV19, with 8 bases aligning to TRBD2. Germline V CDR1 and CDR2: LNHDA, SQIVND (reference sequence). V gave up 6 bases and J gave up 4 bases; unmatched junction bases: 13. This CDR3 is built from 16 residues. CDR3 sequence: CASSPGPDGGGETQYF. CDR3 in DNA: TGTGCCAGTAGCCCGGGACCCGACGGGGGGGGAGAGACCCAGTACTTC.

This clone occurred once. The chain recombines TRBV5-4 with TRBJ2-1; 9 nucleotides match TRBD1. V trimming: 1 base; J trimming: 7 bases; junction bases outside the gene matches: 3. This CDR3 has 14 residues. Germline assignment: CDR1 SGHNT and CDR2 YYREEE (reference sequence). The CDR3 loop is CASSLRTGENEQFF. The CDR3 region has the DNA TGTGCCAGCAGCTTGCGGACAGGGGAAAATGAGCAGTTCTTC.

This clone has a handful of counts. V is TRBV7-9 and J is TRBJ1-4; the D is unclear. The CDR3 sequence is 13 residues long. Germline V gene data show CDR1 as SEHNR and CDR2 as FQNEAQ (reference sequence). V was shortened by 5 bases and J by 6 bases, with 10 bases between the two germline ends. This CDR3 reads CASSPGLHEKLFF. In DNA form, the CDR3 reads TGTGCCAGCAGCCCGGGCCTTCATGAAAAACTGTTTTTT.

This sequence joins TRBV5-4 and TRBJ2-1; 7 bases align to TRBD2. The CDR3 extends over 16 amino acids. J was trimmed by 7 bases and V by 5 bases; bases with no gene match: 15. CDR1 is SGHNT and CDR2 is YYREEE in the germline V gene (reference sequence). The CDR3 sequence is CASSLNWQGGWNEQFF. Written as DNA, the CDR3 is TGTGCCAGCAGTCTGAATTGGCAGGGAGGGTGGAATGAGCAGTTCTTC.

This sequence joins TRBV19 and TRBJ2-3; the match to TRBD2 covers 8 bases. Looked up from germline, CDR1 is LNHDA and CDR2 is SQIVND (reference sequence). The CDR3 extends over 18 amino acids. The junction had 11 bases not matched to a gene; V was cut back by 3 bases and J by 0 bases. The CDR3, as DNA: TGTGCCAGTAGTATTCAACTAGCGGCTATAGCTAGCACAGATACGCAGTATTTT. Translating it yields CASSIQLAAIASTDTQYF.